This T cell receptor beta chain was identified during a study of cytomegalovirus exposure and HLA in healthy donors. The study, taken as a whole, reports: Rare TCR sequences predominated, though certain public TCRs were found in many donors.

Unrecorded immune exposure was likely among donors, who were nominally healthy when sampled. The primer mix had 60 Vbeta and 13 Jbeta primers. Per the original data handling: Later analysis identified 80 million to 90 million unique TCR beta chains, about 10 million shared. Only in-frame clones appear in the TCRdb table, and some are missing; sequencing was by immunoSEQ multiplex PCR. The DNA was the basis for D and trimming; V, J and clone size are from that table. The top ten clones hold more than 0.45% of a sample with around 180,000 clones, about 80% of them seen once. Germline V lookup: CDR1 SGDLS, CDR2 YYNGEE. CDR3 length: 17 residues. Germline trimming cut 1 base from V and 5 bases from J; bases unmatched to any gene: 7. Note on this clone: Its antigen is not known.

Sequenced: PBMCs. The receptor's source is a woman aged 45-65 years in good health and CMV-seronegative. This sequence joins TRBV9 and TRBJ2-1, with 12 positions matching TRBD1. The DNA for the CDR3 is TGTGCCAGCAGCGTAACGGGACAGGGGGCCGGTAACAATGAGCAGTTCTTC. Its protein product is CASSVTGQGAGNNEQFF.